These 14 T cell receptor beta chains were sequenced from one sample in a study of blood T cell repertoires in COVID-19. The repertoire was sequenced with immunoSEQ multiplex PCR; TCRdb's copy has only in-frame clones and lacks some. The table lists approximately 130,000 clones, approximately 89% of them singletons, with 4.3% in the top ten. The sequencing input was peripheral blood. The receptors shown here come from a human donor in a cohort sampled during active COVID-19.

V is TRBV19 and J is TRBJ2-4; maybe TRBD1 (6 bases). The germline CDR1 and CDR2 sequences are LNHDA and SQIVND (reference sequence). Trimming pared 4 bases from V and 8 bases from J, leaving 12 bases between. The CDR3 is made up of 13 amino acids. The CDR3 DNA follows: TGTGCCAGTAGTACGGGACACGGGGACATTCAGTACTTC. This codes for CASSTGHGDIQYF.

V usage is TRBV7-2 and J usage is TRBJ2-1; TRBD2 matches at 12 bases. CDR3 length equals 14 residues. The germline CDR1 and CDR2 sequences are SGHTA and FQGNSA. With 6 bases clipped from V and 10 bases from J, the junction kept 7 bases outside the gene matches. The CDR3 reads CASSSGLAGWEQFF. Written as DNA, the CDR3 is TGTGCCAGCAGTTCCGGACTAGCGGGGTGGGAGCAGTTCTTC. Using reference TRBV7-2 and TRBJ2-1 for the parts outside the CDR3, the full variable domain is GAGVSQSPSNKVTEKGKDVELRCDPISGHTALYWYRQSLGQGLEFLIYFQGNSAPDKSGLPSDRFSAERTGGSVSTLTIQRTQQEDSAVYLCASSSGLAGWEQFFGPGTRLTVL.

The gene calls are TRBV18 and TRBJ2-7; TRBD1 matches at 7 bases. The ends lost 3 bases at V and 5 bases at J; junction bases unmatched: 4. The CDR3 has 13 amino acids. Germline loops: CDR1 KGHSH, CDR2 LQKENI. The CDR3 is CASSPTGLNEQYF. CDR3 DNA: TGTGCCAGCTCACCGACAGGGTTGAACGAGCAGTACTTC.

This chain uses TRBV7-8 with TRBJ2-3, with 12 bases lining up with TRBD2. V was clipped by 1 base and J by 0 bases; unmatched bases: 5. CDR3 length: 18 amino acids. Germline values: CDR1 SGHVS, CDR2 FQNEAQ. The CDR3 region is CASSLGRLAGGSTDTQYF. CDR3 DNA sequence: TGTGCCAGCAGCTTAGGGCGGCTAGCGGGGGGGAGCACAGATACGCAGTATTTT.

V usage is TRBV6-2 or TRBV6-3 and J usage is TRBJ2-7; perhaps TRBD1 as D (5 bases). This CDR3 has 13 residues. V gave up 1 base and J gave up 2 bases, with 6 bases separating them. Germline V gene sequence: CDR1 MNHEY, CDR2 SVGEGT. CDR3 loop: CASSYLGPYEQYV. The CDR3 coding sequence is TGTGCCAGCAGTTACTTGGGGCCCTACGAGCAGTACGTC.

This clone was seen once. The genes are TRBV30 and TRBJ2-2; D is uncertain. Trimming stripped 1 base from V and 1 base from J, with 7 bases between. The V gene's germline CDR1 is GTSNPN and CDR2 SVGIG (reference sequence). The CDR3 runs 14 residues. The CDR3 loop reads CAWSGGRNTGELFF. CDR3 sequence (DNA): TGTGCCTGGAGTGGTGGTAGGAACACCGGGGAGCTGTTTTTT.

This clone was detected only once. J is TRBJ2-7 and V is TRBV11-2; maybe TRBD2 (6 bases). V gave up 0 bases and J gave up 2 bases, with 11 bases separating them. The length of the CDR3 is 15 residues. Per the germline V gene, CDR1 is SGHAT and CDR2 is FQNNGV. The CDR3 reads CASSLERGGTYEQYF. Here the CDR3 DNA reads TGTGCCAGCAGCTTAGAACGGGGAGGCACCTACGAGCAGTACTTC.

The chain employs TRBV15 and TRBJ2-1; 7 bases match TRBD2. The CDR3 contains 16 residues. The germline CDR1 and CDR2 sequences are LNHNV and YYDKDF (reference sequence). V gave up 0 bases and J gave up 7 bases; unmatched junction bases: 9. CDR3 sequence reads: CATSREPGGLGNEQFF. As DNA, the CDR3 is TGTGCCACCAGCAGAGAACCGGGGGGTTTAGGTAATGAGCAGTTCTTC.

The chain uses TRBV19 and TRBJ2-3, with TRBD2 matching over 14 bases. Germline CDR1 and CDR2: LNHDA and SQIVND (reference sequence). This CDR3 has 15 residues. The trim removed 5 bases at V and 4 bases at J, leaving 2 bases unmatched. The CDR3, as DNA: TGTGCCAGTAGTCTGGGACTAGCGGGAGCAGATACGCAGTATTTT. Protein sequence: CASSLGLAGADTQYF.

V gene TRBV19 combines with J gene TRBJ1-4; D might be TRBD1 (5 bases). The length of the CDR3 is 13 residues. The germline CDR1 and CDR2 sequences are LNHDA and SQIVND (reference sequence). V was trimmed by 2 bases and J by 7 bases, leaving 8 bases between them. CDR3: CASSIQGFEKLFF. The DNA of the CDR3 is TGTGCCAGTAGTATACAGGGTTTTGAAAAACTGTTTTTT.

The chain combines TRBV10-3 with TRBJ2-1; 9 nucleotides line up with TRBD2. The CDR3 contains 16 residues. CDR1 and CDR2 (germline): ENHRY, SYGVKD. Trimming cost V 3 bases and J 0 bases; bases outside gene matches: 3. DNA of the CDR3: TGTGCCATCAGTGACCTAGCGGGGAGCTCCTACAATGAGCAGTTCTTC. Protein product: CAISDLAGSSYNEQFF.

This chain connects TRBV10-3 to TRBJ2-1; 11 bases are a match to TRBD2. Germline loops: CDR1 ENHRY, CDR2 SYGVKD. V shed 8 bases and J 7 bases; nucleotides not matched to a gene: 10. This CDR3 is built from 15 residues. CDR3 in DNA: TGTGCCATCGGCATAGCGGGGGGGCCCTCAAATGAGCAGTTCTTC. This encodes CAIGIAGGPSNEQFF.

The J gene is TRBJ1-2, the V gene TRBV9; 7 positions agree with TRBD1. The length of the CDR3 is 13 residues. The V and J ends lost 6 bases and 8 bases, in that order; junction bases with no gene match: 10. Germline V gives CDR1 SGDLS, CDR2 YYNGEE. The CDR3 protein is CASNPGTVDGYTF. For the CDR3, the DNA is TGTGCCAGCAACCCAGGGACAGTAGACGGCTACACCTTC.

This clone showed up just a few times. The rearrangement joins TRBV19 to TRBJ1-1; D is uncertain. The CDR3 has 15 residues. From germline, CDR1 is LNHDA and CDR2 SQIVND (reference sequence). V lost 0 bases to trimming and J lost 5 bases, with 13 bases between them. CDR3 nucleotide sequence: TGTGCCAGTAGTATAGATCGGTCCGCTGAGACTGAAGCTTTCTTT. Its translation is CASSIDRSAETEAFF.